This T cell receptor beta chain was captured in a study of CD8+ T cells in alopecia areata. Study overall: Treated patients were dosed with oral tofacitinib, taking 5 to 10 mg twice daily. For 6 to 18 months, tofacitinib was taken, and 6 months off drug followed.

V lost 5 bases to trimming and J lost 3 bases, with 16 bases between them. The germline gives CDR1 MNHEY, CDR2 SMNVEV (reference sequence). The CDR3 consists of 15 residues. Study-level results: Scalp and blood retained many expanded lesional clones during tofacitinib. Scalp clonality and expanded CD8+ clones among the top 100 showed significant decreases with tofacitinib.

Treatment: oral pan-JAK inhibitor, 5-10 mg twice daily. This clone rates as medium-sized. The antigen is not known. cDNA prepared by RNA extraction and subsequent reverse transcription served as the template for sequencing. The method was immunoSEQ multiplex PCR; TCRdb's version includes in-frame clones alone and lacks a portion of them. Of more than 90,000 clones in the sample, under 70% are singletons; the top ten hold around 15%. The sequenced sample was CD8+ T cells sorted from blood, obtained at week 4, from a patient treated with tofacitinib. The chain combines TRBV27 with TRBJ2-5; the D is unclear. The receptor was isolated from a human donor with alopecia areata. The CDR3 sequence: CASSPRGRAEETQYF. DNA of the CDR3: TGTGCCAGCAGTCCCCGTGGCCGGGCCGAAGAGACCCAGTACTTC.